Sequencing of this TCR beta chain was carried out in a study of cytomegalovirus exposure and HLA in healthy donors. Study details: There were about 86 million unique TCRs (from HLA-typed donors) in an early data release.

Study outcomes and limitations: In an earlier analysis, about 87% or about 30%: the productive usage of most TCR beta V segments. Rare TCR sequences predominated, though certain public TCRs were found in many donors. Reported results showed that the classifier diagnosed cytomegalovirus status with high specificity and sensitivity.

PCR primers comprised 60 Vbeta and 13 Jbeta primers. Sequenced by immunoSEQ multiplex PCR; TCRdb stores in-frame clones only, minus some. The sample consists of about 150,000 clones, over 70% of them appearing once. A remark on this clone: Its antigen remains unknown.

The germline V gene encodes CDR1 SEHNR and CDR2 FQNEAQ (reference sequence). Trimming cost V 4 bases and J 3 bases, with 12 bases left between them. There are 15 residues in the CDR3. The chain combines TRBV7-9 with TRBJ1-4; tentatively, D is TRBD1 (5 bases). This clonotype originated in a woman aged 45-65 years in good health and CMV-seropositive. Material: PBMCs. DNA of the CDR3: TGTGCCAGCAGCTACGGCGGAGGGGCTAATGAAAAACTGTTTTTT. Its protein is CASSYGGGANEKLFF.